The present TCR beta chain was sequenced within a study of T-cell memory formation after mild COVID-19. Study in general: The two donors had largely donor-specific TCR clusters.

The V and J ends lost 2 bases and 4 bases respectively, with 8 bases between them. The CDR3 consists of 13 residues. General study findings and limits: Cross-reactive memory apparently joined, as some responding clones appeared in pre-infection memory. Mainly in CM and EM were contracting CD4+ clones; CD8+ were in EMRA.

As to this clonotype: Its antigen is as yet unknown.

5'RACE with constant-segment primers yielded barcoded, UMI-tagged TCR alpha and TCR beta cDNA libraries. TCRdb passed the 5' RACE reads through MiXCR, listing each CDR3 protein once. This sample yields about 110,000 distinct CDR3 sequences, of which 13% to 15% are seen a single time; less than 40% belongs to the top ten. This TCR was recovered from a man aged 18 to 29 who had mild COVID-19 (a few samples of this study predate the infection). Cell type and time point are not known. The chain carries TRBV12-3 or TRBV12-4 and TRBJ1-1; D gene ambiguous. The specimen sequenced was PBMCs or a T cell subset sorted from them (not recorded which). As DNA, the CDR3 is TGTGCCAGCAGTTTAATTTGGACCACTGAAGCTTTCTTT. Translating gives CASSLIWTTEAFF.